The rows below give T cell receptor beta chains drawn from one sample of a study of cytomegalovirus exposure and HLA in healthy donors. Clones were sequenced by immunoSEQ multiplex PCR, and TCRdb holds only the in-frame ones, with some missing. The sample has 130,000 or so clones, around 82% seen once; the top ten hold more than 0.95%. Sequencing was done on a sample of PBMCs. The receptors were gathered from a man in his fifties or sixties in good health and CMV-seronegative. Each CDR3 is given with its conserved first and last residue. Fields, in order: V gene, clone size, J gene, D gene, CDR3 DNA, CDR3 protein. A D gene is named only where the DNA matches it firmly. Size tells how often a clone was seen (once, few, many) or the class of an expanded clone, and some rows leave it out.

v_call: TRBV11-2
clone_size: .
j_call: TRBJ1-4
d_call: .
cdr3_nt: TGTGCCAGCAGCTCCGACAGGATTGAACTGTTTTTT
cdr3_aa: CASSSDRIELFF

v_call: TRBV28
clone_size: .
j_call: TRBJ1-2
d_call: TRBD1
cdr3_nt: TGTGCCAGCAGTCGACAGGGGAACTATGGCTACACCTTC
cdr3_aa: CASSRQGNYGYTF

v_call: TRBV7-2
clone_size: .
j_call: TRBJ2-2
d_call: .
cdr3_nt: TGTGCCAGCAGCACCATAGGGGCCACCGGGGAGCTGTTTTTT
cdr3_aa: CASSTIGATGELFF

v_call: TRBV5-1
clone_size: .
j_call: TRBJ1-1
d_call: TRBD1
cdr3_nt: TGCGCCAGTTCGGGACAGCAGAACACTGAAGCTTTCTTT
cdr3_aa: CASSGQQNTEAFF

v_call: TRBV27
clone_size: .
j_call: TRBJ2-7
d_call: TRBD2
cdr3_nt: TGTGCCAGCAGTTTAACTAGCGGGAGTGCTTACGAGCAGTACTTC
cdr3_aa: CASSLTSGSAYEQYF

v_call: TRBV27
clone_size: .
j_call: TRBJ2-3
d_call: .
cdr3_nt: TGTGCCAGCAGTTTAGGGAGGTCCCCAGATACGCAGTATTTT
cdr3_aa: CASSLGRSPDTQYF

v_call: TRBV7-8
clone_size: .
j_call: TRBJ1-2
d_call: .
cdr3_nt: TGTGCCAGCAGCTTAGACAGGGCCATGAGCTACACCTTC
cdr3_aa: CASSLDRAMSYTF

v_call: TRBV11-3
clone_size: .
j_call: TRBJ2-7
d_call: TRBD1
cdr3_nt: TGTGCCAGCAGCTCGACAGGGGTGGGCGAGCAGTACTTC
cdr3_aa: CASSSTGVGEQYF

v_call: TRBV15
clone_size: .
j_call: TRBJ2-6
d_call: TRBD1
cdr3_nt: TGTGCCACCAGCAGAGGATTGCAGGGGGCGCCGTCTGGGGCCAACGTCCTGACTTTC
cdr3_aa: CATSRGLQGAPSGANVLTF

v_call: TRBV19
clone_size: .
j_call: TRBJ2-5
d_call: TRBD1
cdr3_nt: TGTGCCAGTAGTCTTGGACAGGGTAGGATTGAGACCCAGTACTTC
cdr3_aa: CASSLGQGRIETQYF

v_call: TRBV7-9
clone_size: .
j_call: TRBJ1-1
d_call: .
cdr3_nt: TGTGCCAGCAGCTTAGCGCTATTCCAGGGGCAGGAGGCTTTCTTT
cdr3_aa: CASSLALFQGQEAFF

v_call: TRBV28
clone_size: few
j_call: TRBJ1-2
d_call: TRBD1
cdr3_nt: TGTGCCAGCAGGGGGACAGATGTAGCTAACTATGGCTACACCTTC
cdr3_aa: CASRGTDVANYGYTF

v_call: TRBV19
clone_size: .
j_call: TRBJ2-1
d_call: TRBD2
cdr3_nt: TGTGCCAGTAGCCCCTTTGATGGTAGCGGGAGCAATGAGCAGTTCTTC
cdr3_aa: CASSPFDGSGSNEQFF

v_call: TRBV4-3
clone_size: .
j_call: TRBJ2-5
d_call: .
cdr3_nt: TGCGCCAGCAGCCAAGAGAGGGGGTACCTAGAGACCCAGTACTTC
cdr3_aa: CASSQERGYLETQYF

v_call: TRBV6-1
clone_size: .
j_call: TRBJ1-2
d_call: .
cdr3_nt: TGTGCCAGCAGTGAACGGGACGGGGGATCCGGCTACACCTTC
cdr3_aa: CASSERDGGSGYTF

v_call: TRBV18
clone_size: .
j_call: TRBJ2-7
d_call: TRBD2
cdr3_nt: TGTGCCAGCTCACCACGAGCGGGAGAGTACGAGCAGTACTTC
cdr3_aa: CASSPRAGEYEQYF

v_call: TRBV19
clone_size: few
j_call: TRBJ2-7
d_call: .
cdr3_nt: TGTGCCAGTAGTATAGTAGTCGGAGGGTGGCAGTACTTC
cdr3_aa: CASSIVVGGWQYF

v_call: TRBV7-9
clone_size: once
j_call: TRBJ2-2
d_call: .
cdr3_nt: TGTGCCAGCAGCTCCTTGACCGGGGAGCTGTTTTTT
cdr3_aa: CASSSLTGELFF

v_call: TRBV9
clone_size: .
j_call: TRBJ2-3
d_call: TRBD2
cdr3_nt: TGTGCCAGCACCCCGAGACTAGCGGTTAGTAGTTCTGGGGTTCCAGATACGCAGTATTTT
cdr3_aa: CASTPRLAVSSSGVPDTQYF

v_call: TRBV6-6
clone_size: .
j_call: TRBJ1-2
d_call: .
cdr3_nt: TGTGCCAGCAGTCCCTCAGGATCTTATGGCTACACCTTC
cdr3_aa: CASSPSGSYGYTF

v_call: TRBV19
clone_size: .
j_call: TRBJ1-5
d_call: .
cdr3_nt: TGTGCCAGTAGTACGCAGGGAGGCGGCAATCAGCCCCAGCATTTT
cdr3_aa: CASSTQGGGNQPQHF

v_call: TRBV10-2
clone_size: .
j_call: TRBJ1-2
d_call: TRBD1
cdr3_nt: TGCGCCAGCAGTGAGGAAGGGACAGCGACACCCCGCTATGGCTACACCTTC
cdr3_aa: CASSEEGTATPRYGYTF

v_call: TRBV7-2
clone_size: .
j_call: TRBJ1-5
d_call: TRBD1
cdr3_nt: TGTGCCAGCAGCTCCGGGACAGGGCTCAATCAGCCCCAGCATTTT
cdr3_aa: CASSSGTGLNQPQHF

v_call: TRBV5-1
clone_size: .
j_call: TRBJ2-1
d_call: TRBD2
cdr3_nt: TGCGCCAGCAAGGAGGGACTAGCGGGAGTTTATAATGAGCAGTTCTTC
cdr3_aa: CASKEGLAGVYNEQFF

v_call: TRBV30
clone_size: .
j_call: TRBJ1-4
d_call: .
cdr3_nt: TGTGCCTGGAGTTCCCTAGCGGGATTAAATGAAAAACTGTTTTTT
cdr3_aa: CAWSSLAGLNEKLFF

v_call: TRBV6-5
clone_size: .
j_call: TRBJ1-2
d_call: .
cdr3_nt: TGTGCCAGCAGACACCCTAACTATGGCTACACCTTC
cdr3_aa: CASRHPNYGYTF

v_call: TRBV7-7
clone_size: .
j_call: TRBJ2-5
d_call: TRBD1
cdr3_nt: TGTGCTAGCAGCCTTACAGGGGAGGAGACCCAGTACTTC
cdr3_aa: CASSLTGEETQYF

v_call: TRBV19
clone_size: .
j_call: TRBJ2-4
d_call: .
cdr3_nt: TGTGCCAGTAGTATAGGGCGGGGCGGGACTCAGTACTTC
cdr3_aa: CASSIGRGGTQYF

v_call: TRBV18
clone_size: .
j_call: TRBJ2-3
d_call: TRBD2
cdr3_nt: TGTGCCAGCTCACCAGCGGCGGGAGGGCCGGGAGATACGCAGTATTTT
cdr3_aa: CASSPAAGGPGDTQYF

v_call: TRBV9
clone_size: .
j_call: TRBJ2-3
d_call: TRBD1
cdr3_nt: TGTGCCAGCAGCGTAGCTTTGGTGACAGGGGCGGGGGATACGCAGTATTTT
cdr3_aa: CASSVALVTGAGDTQYF

v_call: TRBV30
clone_size: .
j_call: TRBJ2-2
d_call: TRBD2
cdr3_nt: TGTGCCTGGAGTGTAGGACTAGAGACCGGGGAGCTGTTTTTT
cdr3_aa: CAWSVGLETGELFF

v_call: TRBV29-1
clone_size: .
j_call: TRBJ2-7
d_call: TRBD2
cdr3_nt: TGCAGCGTTGGGGGGATGGGGACTAGCGTAAGCCACGAGCAGTACTTC
cdr3_aa: CSVGGMGTSVSHEQYF

v_call: TRBV2
clone_size: few
j_call: TRBJ2-5
d_call: TRBD1
cdr3_nt: TGTGCCAGCAGTCTACCCTTGACAGGGGGAGAGACCCAGTACTTC
cdr3_aa: CASSLPLTGGETQYF

v_call: TRBV4-3
clone_size: once
j_call: TRBJ2-7
d_call: TRBD2
cdr3_nt: TGCGCCAGCAGCCACGGACTAGCGGGAGTCTACGAGCAGTACTTC
cdr3_aa: CASSHGLAGVYEQYF

v_call: TRBV7-2
clone_size: .
j_call: TRBJ2-5
d_call: TRBD1
cdr3_nt: TGTGCCAGCAGCGCTAACCGGGACAGGGGGGAAGAGACCCAGTACTTC
cdr3_aa: CASSANRDRGEETQYF

v_call: TRBV19
clone_size: .
j_call: TRBJ2-7
d_call: .
cdr3_nt: TGTGCCAGTAGCCCTACGGGACAAATGTACGAGCAGTACTTC
cdr3_aa: CASSPTGQMYEQYF

v_call: TRBV10-2
clone_size: .
j_call: TRBJ2-6
d_call: .
cdr3_nt: TGCGCCAGCAGTGAGAGGGGGTCTGGGGCCAACGTCCTGACTTTC
cdr3_aa: CASSERGSGANVLTF

v_call: TRBV5-1
clone_size: .
j_call: TRBJ2-2
d_call: TRBD1
cdr3_nt: TGCGCCAGCAGCTTTCTACAGGGGGCCGACACCGGGGAGCTGTTTTTT
cdr3_aa: CASSFLQGADTGELFF

v_call: TRBV28
clone_size: .
j_call: TRBJ2-7
d_call: TRBD1
cdr3_nt: TGTGCCAGCAGTTTTCTCGACAGGGGGGGGGTCTACGAGCAGTACTTC
cdr3_aa: CASSFLDRGGVYEQYF

v_call: TRBV29-1
clone_size: once
j_call: TRBJ2-3
d_call: TRBD1
cdr3_nt: TGCAGCGTTGTAAATGGGGGGACAGGGCTAGATACGCAGTATTTT
cdr3_aa: CSVVNGGTGLDTQYF

v_call: TRBV5-8
clone_size: .
j_call: TRBJ2-2
d_call: .
cdr3_nt: TGTGCCAGCAGCTTGCTCGGGGAGCTGTTTTTT
cdr3_aa: CASSLLGELFF

v_call: TRBV6-1
clone_size: .
j_call: TRBJ1-5
d_call: TRBD1
cdr3_nt: TGTGCCAGCGGGATTCGACAGGGTAGTAATCAGCCCCAGCATTTT
cdr3_aa: CASGIRQGSNQPQHF

v_call: TRBV19
clone_size: few
j_call: TRBJ2-1
d_call: .
cdr3_nt: TGTGCCAGTAGTAACGCAGGGTACAATGAGCAGTTCTTC
cdr3_aa: CASSNAGYNEQFF

v_call: TRBV11-2
clone_size: .
j_call: TRBJ2-2
d_call: .
cdr3_nt: TGTGCCAGCAGCTTAGATGGGAGCACCGGGGAGCTGTTTTTT
cdr3_aa: CASSLDGSTGELFF

v_call: TRBV5-1
clone_size: .
j_call: TRBJ2-3
d_call: TRBD2
cdr3_nt: TGCGCCAGCAGCTTGAGGGCTAGCGGGAGCAGCACAGATACGCAGTATTTT
cdr3_aa: CASSLRASGSSTDTQYF

v_call: TRBV7-7
clone_size: .
j_call: TRBJ2-5
d_call: .
cdr3_nt: TGTGCTAGCAGCTTAGCTGCACGGTCGGGGGAGACCCAGTACTTC
cdr3_aa: CASSLAARSGETQYF

v_call: TRBV5-5
clone_size: .
j_call: TRBJ1-1
d_call: TRBD1
cdr3_nt: TGTGCCAGCAGCTCGACGGGACAGATGAACACTGAAGCTTTCTTT
cdr3_aa: CASSSTGQMNTEAFF

v_call: TRBV2
clone_size: .
j_call: TRBJ2-7
d_call: .
cdr3_nt: TGTGCCAGCATACGGGAGACCTCCTACGAGCAGTACTTC
cdr3_aa: CASIRETSYEQYF

v_call: TRBV11-1
clone_size: .
j_call: TRBJ2-7
d_call: .
cdr3_nt: TGTGCCAGCAGCATTCCTGGGGGCGCGTCTCTCGAGCAGTACTTC
cdr3_aa: CASSIPGGASLEQYF

v_call: TRBV6-5
clone_size: .
j_call: TRBJ2-1
d_call: TRBD2
cdr3_nt: TGTGCCAGCAGATCTCGGGGGGACGAGCAGTTCTTC
cdr3_aa: CASRSRGDEQFF

v_call: TRBV5-6
clone_size: .
j_call: TRBJ2-1
d_call: TRBD1
cdr3_nt: TGTGCCAGCAGCTTGGGGGACAGGGAGTACAATGAGCAGTTCTTC
cdr3_aa: CASSLGDREYNEQFF

v_call: TRBV5-8
clone_size: .
j_call: TRBJ2-2
d_call: .
cdr3_nt: TGTGCCAGCAGCTGGACTACATACACCGGGGAGCTGTTTTTT
cdr3_aa: CASSWTTYTGELFF

v_call: TRBV5-1
clone_size: .
j_call: TRBJ2-3
d_call: TRBD2
cdr3_nt: TGCGCCAGCAGGATAGCGGGAGGGCCATGGGGTAGCACAGATACGCAGTATTTT
cdr3_aa: CASRIAGGPWGSTDTQYF